These 13 T cell receptor beta chains share one sample of origin, sequenced in a study of T cell responses to AZD1222 COVID-19 vaccine. Profiling relied on immunoSEQ multiplex PCR, and the TCRdb table lists in-frame clones only, not all of them. The sample shows 130,000 to 150,000 clones, around 88% of them seen only once. This sample comprised peripheral blood, obtained on day 0 of AZD1222 vaccination. Receptors were obtained from an adult in good health.

V and J are TRBV19 and TRBJ2-1; a possible D gene is TRBD2 (5 bases). V shed 5 bases and J shed 0 bases, with 14 bases lying between them. Germline CDR1 LNHDA, CDR2 SQIVND (reference sequence). The CDR3 extends over 16 amino acids. The CDR3 protein is CASSPQVGSSYNEQFF. Here the CDR3 DNA reads TGTGCCAGTAGTCCGCAAGTTGGGAGCTCCTACAATGAGCAGTTCTTC.

CDR3 coding DNA: TGTGCCAGCAGCCCCTATAGCACAGATACGCAGTATTTT. Amino acids: CASSPYSTDTQYF. V is TRBV14 and J is TRBJ2-3; no firm D call. Deletions cut 4 bases from V and 0 bases from J, with 5 bases between. This CDR3 has 13 amino acids. The germline V gene encodes CDR1 SGHDN and CDR2 FVKESK.

This chain uses TRBV7-3 with TRBJ2-7; the D gene is possibly TRBD1 (6 bases). The CDR3 is made up of 15 amino acids. The V end lost 1 base, the J end lost 1 base, and 11 bases lay between the germline ends. Per the germline V gene, CDR1 is SGHTA and CDR2 is FQGTGA. The DNA for the CDR3 is TGTGCCAGCAGCTTAATGGGGGCAGGATCCTACGAGCAGTACTTC. Translating gives CASSLMGAGSYEQYF.

The chain joins TRBV6-6 to TRBJ2-7; tentatively, D is TRBD1 or TRBD2 (5 bases each). This CDR3 contains 12 residues. Germline V gives CDR1 MNHNY, CDR2 SVGAGI (reference sequence). Trimming left V 7 bases short and J 7 bases short, with 14 bases between. As DNA, the CDR3 is TGTGCCAGCAAATTGGGGGACCGGGAGCAGTACTTC. Translation: CASKLGDREQYF.

The gene calls are TRBV4-3 and TRBJ1-1, with 8 bases aligning to TRBD1. V lost 4 bases and J lost 2; bases outside the gene matches: 3. CDR1 and CDR2 (germline): LGHNA, YSLEER. The CDR3 totals 14 residues. The CDR3 DNA reads as TGCGCCAGCAGCCCGGGACAGGTTAACACTGAAGCTTTCTTT. Residues: CASSPGQVNTEAFF.

The V gene is TRBV12-3 or TRBV12-4, the J gene TRBJ2-5; D remains ambiguous. CDR3 length: 11 residues. Trimming stripped 7 bases from V and 4 bases from J, with 7 bases between. Here the CDR3 reads CASTPGETQYF. In nucleotides, the CDR3 is TGTGCCAGCACCCCCGGAGAGACCCAGTACTTC.

This chain uses TRBV6-5 with TRBJ1-2; D is ambiguous. CDR1 and CDR2 (germline): MNHEY, SVGAGI. Between the trimmed V and J ends, which lost 8 bases and 8 bases, there was a span of 18 bases. The CDR3 runs to 13 residues. CDR3 amino acids: CASWRGNAWGYTF. DNA for the CDR3: TGTGCCAGCTGGCGGGGTAACGCTTGGGGCTACACCTTC.

The genes are TRBV2 and TRBJ1-5, with unresolved D. This CDR3 has 15 amino acids. Germline assignment: CDR1 SNHLY and CDR2 FYNNEI. V was trimmed by 6 bases and J by 6 bases, leaving 18 bases between them. The CDR3 DNA sequence: TGTGCCAGCAGCCCGAACCGTGACCGGGGTCAGCCCCAGCATTTT. Its translation is CASSPNRDRGQPQHF.

This clone has a single count. The rearrangement uses TRBV12-5 and TRBJ1-2; D not certain. Germline V gene lookup returns CDR1 LGHNT and CDR2 FRNRAP. Trimming shortened V by 3 bases and J by 2 bases, and 13 bases separated the two germline ends. The CDR3 consists of 15 residues. The CDR3 reads CASGFGEGANYGYTF. The CDR3 coding sequence is TGTGCTAGTGGTTTCGGAGAGGGCGCAAACTATGGCTACACCTTC.

The chain combines TRBV9 with TRBJ1-4, with D maybe TRBD1 (5 bases). Trimming removed 3 bases at V and 2 bases at J, with 17 bases between. CDR1 SGDLS and CDR2 YYNGEE come from the germline V gene. The CDR3 covers 17 residues. The CDR3 DNA is TGTGCCAGCAGCGCAGGTGATTTTGGGGGGACTAATGAAAAACTGTTTTTT. Translated, it gives CASSAGDFGGTNEKLFF. The entire variable domain, with the rest obtained from reference TRBV9 and TRBJ1-4, is as follows: DSGVTQTPKHLITATGQRVTLRCSPRSGDLSVYWYQQSLDQGLQFLIQYYNGEERAKGNILERFSAQQFPDLHSELNLSSLELGDSALYFCASSAGDFGGTNEKLFFGSGTQLSVL.

In its sample, this clone was seen a few times. CDR3: CASRDGLNYGYTF. The CDR3, as DNA: TGTGCCAGCAGGGACGGCCTAAACTATGGCTACACCTTC. V gene TRBV21-1 combines with J gene TRBJ1-2. TRBV21-1 is annotated as a pseudogene. CDR3 size: 13 residues.

The V gene is TRBV12-3 or TRBV12-4, the J gene TRBJ2-3; D is possibly TRBD2 (5 bases). V lost 1 base to trimming and J lost 5 bases, with 7 bases between them. This CDR3 region has 13 residues. In DNA, the CDR3 is TGTGCCAGCAGTTTAGGGAGGCGAGATACGCAGTATTTT. Protein product: CASSLGRRDTQYF.

This clone was found once. The CDR3 loop is CASRADRGQSEKLFF. CDR3 nucleotide sequence: TGTGCCAGCAGGGCAGACAGGGGACAAAGTGAAAAACTGTTTTTT. The V gene is TRBV7-2, the J gene TRBJ1-4, with TRBD1 matching over 8 bases. V lost 6 bases to trimming and J lost 7 bases; unmatched junction nucleotides: 10. From germline, CDR1 is SGHTA and CDR2 FQGNSA. The CDR3 length is 15 residues.